What follows are 7 T cell receptor beta chains derived from one specimen sequenced in a study of shared clonotypes between healthy human individuals. The data were produced by immunoSEQ multiplex PCR, yet TCRdb's version contains in-frame clones alone and is incomplete. The data show about half a million clones, around 85% seen once. The material sequenced was PBMCs. The origin of the receptors is a woman aged 40 to 50 in good health. Some clones in this sample may be carry-over from other donors' samples.

Remarks on this clone: A far larger clone differs by one base, so this is likely a read error. The rearrangement links TRBV6-5 to TRBJ1-1; TRBD1 matches at 8 bases. The CDR3 spans 12 residues. Germline V lookup: CDR1 MNHEY, CDR2 SVGAGI. V dropped 9 bases and J dropped 6; count of bases not matched to a gene: 6. The CDR3 DNA sequence: TGTGCCAGACGACAGGGGAGCGCTGAAGCTTTCTTT. It codes for CARRQGSAEAFF.

In regard to this clone: Other DNA sequences within the sample encode an identical CDR3. The chain employs TRBV7-3 and TRBJ2-7; D perhaps matches TRBD2 (6 bases). The V gene's germline CDR1 is SGHTA and CDR2 FQGTGA. The V gene lost 4 bases and the J gene lost 1 base, with 14 bases spanning the gap. The CDR3 totals 15 residues. The CDR3 is CASSSSGGSSYEQYF. CDR3 bases: TGTGCCAGCAGCTCCTCCGGGGGATCGTCCTACGAGCAGTACTTC.

About this clone itself: This likely came from a read error, as a far larger clone is one base away. The DNA is omitted, as the CDR3 cannot be located on it reliably, and the CDR3 follows TCRdb's listing. The sample holds other DNA sequences that translate to the same CDR3. The chain employs TRBV7-9 and TRBJ1-1. CDR1 SEHNR and CDR2 FQNEAQ come from the germline V gene (reference sequence). The CDR3 is 16 residues long, ends included. The CDR3 loop reads CASSLVALGNHTEAFF.

Regarding this clone: The sample contains more than one DNA sequence encoding this CDR3. The rearrangement links TRBV30 to TRBJ2-5; D uncertain. V lost 0 bases, J lost 4 bases, and 3 bases lay in between. Germline CDR1 and CDR2: GTSNPN and SVGIG (reference sequence). CDR3 length: 11 amino acids. CDR3 loop: CAWSVRETQYF. CDR3 nucleotides: TGTGCCTGGAGTGTACGAGAGACCCAGTACTTC. The entire variable domain, with the rest obtained from reference TRBV30 and TRBJ2-5, is as follows: SQTIHQWPATLVQPVGSPLSLECTVEGTSNPNLYWYRQAAGRGLQLLFYSVGIGQISSEVPQNLSASRPQDRQFILSSKKLLLSDSGFYLCAWSVRETQYFGPGTRLLVL.

The rearrangement joins TRBV27 to TRBJ2-7; the match to TRBD2 covers 14 bases. The J segment lost 5 bases and the V segment lost 5 bases, leaving 11 bases of the junction unmatched. The CDR3 is 17 residues long. Germline CDR1 is MNHEY and CDR2 is SMNVEV (reference sequence). The CDR3 reads CASSTRGTSGSYDEQYF. The DNA of the CDR3 is TGTGCCAGCAGTACCCGAGGGACTAGCGGGAGTTATGACGAGCAGTACTTC.

The chain has TRBV9 and TRBJ2-1; TRBD2 matches 12 bases. V was pared by 3 bases and J by 4 bases, with 5 bases of the junction left unmatched. The CDR3 runs 16 residues. Per germline, CDR1 SGDLS and CDR2 YYNGEE. CDR3 amino acids: CASSETSGRAYNEQFF. In DNA form, the CDR3 reads TGTGCCAGCAGCGAGACTAGCGGGAGAGCATACAATGAGCAGTTCTTC.

This clone was recorded many times. Different DNA sequences within this sample yield the same CDR3. CDR3 sequence reads: CASSQITPGLAGEAYNEQFF. The CDR3 DNA follows: TGTGCCAGCAGCCAAATCACTCCGGGACTAGCGGGAGAAGCCTACAATGAGCAGTTCTTC. The chain uses TRBV13 and TRBJ2-1; 14 bases agree with TRBD2. Germline V gene sequence: CDR1 PRHDT, CDR2 FYEKMQ (reference sequence). V lost 5 bases, J lost 2 bases, and 14 bases stayed unmatched. The CDR3 has 20 residues.